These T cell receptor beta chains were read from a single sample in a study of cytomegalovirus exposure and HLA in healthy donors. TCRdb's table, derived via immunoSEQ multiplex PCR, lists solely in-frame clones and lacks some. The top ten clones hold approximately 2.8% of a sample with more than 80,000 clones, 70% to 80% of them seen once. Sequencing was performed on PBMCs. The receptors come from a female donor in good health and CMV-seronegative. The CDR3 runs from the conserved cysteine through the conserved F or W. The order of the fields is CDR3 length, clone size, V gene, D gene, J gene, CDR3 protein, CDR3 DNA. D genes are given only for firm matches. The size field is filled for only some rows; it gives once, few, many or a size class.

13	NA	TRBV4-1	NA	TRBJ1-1	CASSRPGQGEAFF	TGCGCCAGCAGCCGGCCTGGGCAGGGTGAAGCTTTCTTT
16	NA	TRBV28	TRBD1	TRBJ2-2	CASSSGQDPNTGELFF	TGTGCCAGCAGTTCCGGACAGGACCCGAACACCGGGGAGCTGTTTTTT
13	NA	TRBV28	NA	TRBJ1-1	CASRSPAGTEAFF	TGTGCCAGCAGGTCACCAGCGGGCACTGAAGCTTTCTTT
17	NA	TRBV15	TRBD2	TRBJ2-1	CATSRDPAGALLNEQFF	TGTGCCACCAGCAGAGATCCGGCGGGAGCGTTGCTCAATGAGCAGTTCTTC
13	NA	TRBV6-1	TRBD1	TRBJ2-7	CASSWRQGSEQYF	TGTGCCAGCAGTTGGCGACAGGGGTCTGAGCAGTACTTC
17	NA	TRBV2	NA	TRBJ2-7	CASSEVWYRDVYYEQYF	TGTGCCAGCAGTGAAGTTTGGTACAGGGATGTTTACTACGAGCAGTACTTC
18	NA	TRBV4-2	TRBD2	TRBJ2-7	CASSQDRGAGVSSYEQYF	TGTGCCAGCAGCCAAGATAGGGGAGCGGGGGTTAGCTCCTACGAGCAGTACTTC
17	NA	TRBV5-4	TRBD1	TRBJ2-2	CASSPPGTGAFGGELFF	TGTGCCAGCAGCCCGCCAGGGACAGGGGCGTTCGGTGGGGAGCTGTTTTTT
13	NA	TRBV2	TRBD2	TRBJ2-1	CASSAWEGSEQFF	TGTGCCAGCAGTGCCTGGGAGGGGAGTGAGCAGTTCTTC
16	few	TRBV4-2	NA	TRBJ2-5	CASSQDLPSGQETQYF	TGTGCCAGCAGCCAAGATCTGCCCAGCGGTCAAGAGACCCAGTACTTC
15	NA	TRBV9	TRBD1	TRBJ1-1	CASSSRTGVGTEAFF	TGTGCCAGCAGCTCGCGGACAGGGGTGGGCACTGAAGCTTTCTTT
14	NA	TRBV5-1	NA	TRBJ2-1	CASSSIGTYNEQFF	TGCGCCAGCAGCTCCATAGGGACATACAATGAGCAGTTCTTC
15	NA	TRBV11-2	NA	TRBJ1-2	CASSGDINPNYGYTF	TGTGCCAGCAGTGGTGACATCAACCCGAACTATGGCTACACCTTC
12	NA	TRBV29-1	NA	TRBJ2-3	CSFVPGPDTQYF	TGCAGCTTCGTTCCAGGTCCGGATACGCAGTATTTT
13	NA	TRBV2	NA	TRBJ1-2	CASLGHFNYGYTF	TGTGCCAGTCTGGGACACTTCAACTATGGCTACACCTTC
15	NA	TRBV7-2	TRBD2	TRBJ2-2	CASSPGLAGTGELFF	TGTGCCAGCAGCCCGGGACTAGCGGGGACCGGGGAGCTGTTTTTT
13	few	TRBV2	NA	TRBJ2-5	CASSGASMETQYF	TGTGCCAGCAGTGGGGCCTCGATGGAGACCCAGTACTTC
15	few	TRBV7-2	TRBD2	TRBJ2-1	CASSLIAGGVNEQFF	TGTGCCAGCAGCTTAATAGCGGGAGGGGTCAATGAGCAGTTCTTC
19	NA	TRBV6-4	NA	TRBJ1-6	CASSDSEQRASSYNSPLHF	TGTGCCAGCAGTGACTCCGAGCAGAGGGCGAGCTCCTATAATTCACCCCTCCACTTT
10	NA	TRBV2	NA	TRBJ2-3	CASSGVTQYF	TGTGCCAGCAGTGGAGTTACGCAGTATTTT
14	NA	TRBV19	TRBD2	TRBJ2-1	CASTLAGRYNEQFF	TGTGCCAGTACACTAGCGGGCCGCTACAATGAGCAGTTCTTC
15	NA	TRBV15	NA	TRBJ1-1	CATSRDMAGNTEAFF	TGTGCCACCAGCAGAGATATGGCGGGGAACACTGAAGCTTTCTTT
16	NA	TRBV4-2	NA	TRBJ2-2	CASSPSEKDRAGELFF	TGTGCCAGCAGCCCGTCCGAAAAGGATCGGGCCGGGGAGCTGTTTTTT
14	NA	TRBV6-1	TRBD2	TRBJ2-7	CASRISGRVDEQYF	TGTGCCAGCAGAATCAGCGGGAGGGTCGACGAGCAGTACTTC
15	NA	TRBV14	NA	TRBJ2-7	CASSQWEGEIYEQYF	TGTGCCAGCAGCCAATGGGAGGGGGAAATTTACGAGCAGTACTTC
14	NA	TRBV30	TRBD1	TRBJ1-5	CAWSVRQGGQPQHF	TGTGCCTGGAGTGTACGACAGGGCGGTCAGCCCCAGCATTTT
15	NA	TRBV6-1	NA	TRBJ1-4	CATTAEFGGYEKLFF	TGTGCCACGACGGCCGAATTCGGAGGGTATGAAAAACTGTTTTTT
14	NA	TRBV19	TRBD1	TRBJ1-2	CASRGGGQGGGYTF	TGTGCCAGTAGAGGAGGGGGACAGGGCGGTGGCTACACCTTC
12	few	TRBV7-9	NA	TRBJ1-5	CSSSLDGSPQHF	TGTTCCAGCAGCTTAGACGGTTCTCCCCAGCATTTT
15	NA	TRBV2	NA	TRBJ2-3	CASTQGGGTTDTQYF	TGTGCCAGCACTCAGGGGGGCGGGACCACAGATACGCAGTATTTT
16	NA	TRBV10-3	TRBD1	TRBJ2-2	CASYDRGLRHTGELFF	TGTGCCAGCTATGACAGGGGGTTAAGACACACCGGGGAGCTGTTTTTT
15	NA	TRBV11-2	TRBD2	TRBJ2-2	CASSLVGLAAGELFF	TGTGCCAGCAGCTTAGTTGGACTAGCGGCGGGGGAGCTGTTTTTT
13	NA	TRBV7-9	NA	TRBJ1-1	CASNRIENTEAFF	TGTGCCAGCAACCGAATAGAGAACACTGAAGCTTTCTTT
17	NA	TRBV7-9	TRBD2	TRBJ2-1	CASSTTLAGVARSEQFF	TGTGCCAGCAGTACAACCTTAGCGGGAGTGGCGAGGAGTGAGCAGTTCTTC
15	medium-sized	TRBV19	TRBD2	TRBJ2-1	CASINSGRMGNEQFF	TGTGCCAGTATTAATAGCGGGAGAATGGGCAATGAGCAGTTCTTC
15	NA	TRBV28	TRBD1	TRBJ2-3	CASRPGQGLTDTQYF	TGTGCCAGCAGGCCTGGACAGGGCCTTACAGATACGCAGTATTTT
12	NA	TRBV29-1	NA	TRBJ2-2	CSVRVSTGELFF	TGCAGCGTCCGGGTCTCCACCGGGGAGCTGTTTTTT
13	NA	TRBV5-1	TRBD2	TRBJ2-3	CASSPGLGDTQYF	TGCGCCAGCAGCCCAGGACTAGGAGATACGCAGTATTTT
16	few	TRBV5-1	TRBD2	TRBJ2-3	CASSFSSGAWTDTQYF	TGCGCCAGCAGCTTTTCCAGCGGGGCCTGGACAGATACGCAGTATTTT
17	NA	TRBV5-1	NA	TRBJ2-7	CASRLTESDSFSYEQYF	TGCGCCAGCAGGTTGACCGAATCGGACAGCTTTTCCTACGAGCAGTACTTC
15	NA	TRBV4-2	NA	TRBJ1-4	CASSQDQGSSEKLFF	TGTGCCAGCAGCCAAGATCAGGGGTCGAGTGAAAAACTGTTTTTT
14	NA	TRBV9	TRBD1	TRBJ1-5	CASIRDSLGQPQHF	TGTGCCAGCATCCGGGACAGTTTGGGTCAGCCCCAGCATTTT
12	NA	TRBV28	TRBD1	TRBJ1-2	CAYRGTGGGYTF	TGTGCCTACCGAGGGACAGGGGGCGGCTACACCTTC
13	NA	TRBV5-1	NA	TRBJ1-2	CASSYGGGGGYTF	TGCGCCAGCAGCTATGGGGGGGGAGGCGGCTACACCTTC
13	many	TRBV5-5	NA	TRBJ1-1	CASSLALNTEAFF	TGTGCCAGCAGCTTAGCCTTGAACACTGAAGCTTTCTTT
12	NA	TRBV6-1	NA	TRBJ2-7	CASSFGRGEQYF	TGTGCCAGCAGTTTCGGCCGGGGCGAGCAGTACTTC
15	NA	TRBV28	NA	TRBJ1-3	CASSPDKRSGNTIYF	TGTGCCAGCAGCCCGGACAAACGGTCTGGAAACACCATATATTTT
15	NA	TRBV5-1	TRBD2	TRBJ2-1	CASSKTGTTYNEQFF	TGCGCCAGCAGCAAAACCGGGACTACGTACAATGAGCAGTTCTTC
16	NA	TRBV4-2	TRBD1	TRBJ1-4	CASSQARTGPNEKLFF	TGTGCCAGCAGCCAAGCCCGGACAGGTCCTAATGAAAAACTGTTTTTT
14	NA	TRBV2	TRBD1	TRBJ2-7	CASSGGTGYYEQYF	TGTGCCAGCAGTGGGGGGACAGGGTACTACGAGCAGTACTTC
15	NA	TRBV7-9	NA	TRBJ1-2	CASSLAGGTNYGYTF	TGTGCCAGCAGCTTAGCGGGGGGTACCAACTATGGCTACACCTTC
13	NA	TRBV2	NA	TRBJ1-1	CASIPDTNTEAFF	TGTGCCAGCATTCCGGACACGAACACTGAAGCTTTCTTT
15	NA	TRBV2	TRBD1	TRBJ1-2	CASSEALGQGYGYTF	TGTGCCAGCAGTGAAGCGCTGGGACAGGGGTATGGCTACACCTTC
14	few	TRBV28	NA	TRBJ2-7	CATSRGQASYEQYF	TGTGCCACTTCACGAGGGCAGGCCTCCTACGAGCAGTACTTC
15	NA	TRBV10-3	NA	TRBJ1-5	CAISESHGGGQPQHF	TGTGCCATCAGTGAGTCGCACGGGGGAGGTCAGCCCCAGCATTTT
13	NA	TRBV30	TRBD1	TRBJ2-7	CAWGGQGNYEQYF	TGTGCCTGGGGGGGACAGGGTAACTACGAGCAGTACTTC
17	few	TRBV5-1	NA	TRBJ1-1	CASSLARGVGVNTEAFF	TGCGCCAGCAGCTTGGCCCGGGGGGTCGGGGTGAACACTGAAGCTTTCTTT
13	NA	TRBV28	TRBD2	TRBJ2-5	CASSLGREETQYF	TGTGCCAGCAGTTTGGGGAGGGAGGAGACCCAGTACTTC
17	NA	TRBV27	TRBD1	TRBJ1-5	CASSLRWQGERLQPQHF	TGTGCCAGCAGTTTGAGGTGGCAGGGGGAAAGACTTCAGCCCCAGCATTTT